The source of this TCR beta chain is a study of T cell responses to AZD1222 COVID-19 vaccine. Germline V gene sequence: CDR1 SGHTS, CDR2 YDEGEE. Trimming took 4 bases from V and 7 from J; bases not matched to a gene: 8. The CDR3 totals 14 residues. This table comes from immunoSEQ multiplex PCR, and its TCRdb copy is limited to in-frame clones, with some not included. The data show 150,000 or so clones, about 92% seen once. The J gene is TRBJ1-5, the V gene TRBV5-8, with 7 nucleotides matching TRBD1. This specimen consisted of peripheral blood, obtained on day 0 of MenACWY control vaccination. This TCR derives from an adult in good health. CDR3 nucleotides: TGTGCCAGCAGCCTGATGGGACAGAGACAGCCCCAGCATTTT. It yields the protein CASSLMGQRQPQHF.